Listed below are T cell receptor beta chains from one sample, sequenced in a study of T cell repertoires in cytomegalovirus infection. Each CDR3 protein gets one entry after TCRdb re-called the reads with MiXCR. The sample lists about a million distinct CDR3 sequences, around 32% seen once, with roughly 13% in the top ten. No antigen has been assigned to these receptors. This specimen consisted of cultured CD8+ T cells from PBMCs, obtained from culture after CMV antigen stimulation. These receptors were taken from a human donor in good health (CMV status not recorded). Some clones in this sample may be carry-over from other donors' samples. Both conserved end residues are part of each CDR3. D genes are given only for firm matches. Size values are once, few and many counts, or a class for expanded clones, and some rows have none.

cdr3_aa,cdr3_nt,v_call,clone_size,d_call,j_call
CASSLNGGVEETQYF,TGTGCCAGCAGCCTAAACGGGGGAGTGGAAGAGACCCAGTACTTC,TRBV3-1,few,.,TRBJ2-5
CASSLYGGTGKEAFF,TGTGCCAGCAGCTTATATGGCGGTACAGGGAAAGAAGCTTTCTTT,TRBV7-3,few,.,TRBJ1-1
CASSLGARQTQYF,TGTGCCAGCAGCTTAGGGGCGCGACAGACCCAGTATTTC,TRBV5-6,.,.,TRBJ2-5
CASSYSKFPDGNAYNEQFF,TGTGCCAGCAGTTACTCGAAGTTCCCTGACGGTAATGCCTACAATGAGCAGTTCTTC,TRBV6-2/TRBV6-3,.,.,TRBJ2-1
CASSADRVVDTEAFF,TGTGCCAGCAGTGCCGACAGGGTTGTGGACACTGAAGCTTTCTTT,TRBV12-3/TRBV12-4,few,TRBD1,TRBJ1-1
CASSYGRADTQYF,TGTGCCAGCAGTTACGGGAGGGCAGATACGCAGTATTTT,TRBV6-2/TRBV6-3,few,TRBD2,TRBJ2-3
CSASGLLAGTDEQYF,TGCAGTGCTAGTGGGCTACTAGCGGGAACCGACGAGCAGTACTTC,TRBV20-1,.,TRBD2,TRBJ2-7
CASSSDRGEKLFF,TGTGCCAGCAGTTCCGACAGGGGTGAAAAACTGTTTTTT,TRBV6-1,.,TRBD1,TRBJ1-4
CASSFRTGAHQPQHF,TGTGCCAGCAGCTTTCGGACAGGGGCCCATCAGCCCCAGCATTTT,TRBV5-6,.,TRBD1,TRBJ1-5
CASSLWGGVDEKLFF,TGTGCCAGCAGTTTATGGGGGGGAGTGGATGAAAAACTGTTTTTT,TRBV27,.,.,TRBJ1-4
CASSQADREVNSPLHF,TGTGCCAGCAGCCAAGCAGACAGGGAGGTGAATTCACCCCTCCACTTT,TRBV4-2,few,TRBD1,TRBJ1-6
CASSLSDSSRGIYGYTF,TGTGCCAGCAGTTTATCGGATAGTTCAAGGGGGATCTATGGCTACACCTTC,TRBV27,few,.,TRBJ1-2
CASSKSRIVYNEQFF,TGTGCCAGCAGCAAGAGTAGGATCGTCTACAATGAGCAGTTCTTC,TRBV27,few,.,TRBJ2-1
CASSTQTVNYGYTF,TGTGCCAGCAGCACTCAGACGGTTAACTATGGCTACACCTTC,TRBV7-9,few,.,TRBJ1-2
CASSSGKGYNEQFF,TGTGCCAGCAGTTCAGGGAAGGGTTACAATGAGCAGTTCTTC,TRBV27,few,.,TRBJ2-1
CASSLPPSGGETDTQYF,TGTGCCAGCAGTCTCCCCCCGAGCGGGGGGGAGACAGATACGCAGTATTTT,TRBV7-3,.,TRBD2,TRBJ2-3
CASSPRVFNEKLFF,TGTGCCAGCAGCCCCCGGGTCTTTAATGAAAAACTGTTTTTT,TRBV6-6,few,.,TRBJ1-4
CATSGGDRDEQFF,TGTGCCACCAGCGGAGGTGACCGGGATGAGCAGTTCTTC,TRBV15,once,.,TRBJ2-1
CASSYSIEDYGYTF,TGTGCCAGCAGTTACTCGATAGAAGATTATGGCTACACCTTC,TRBV6-2/TRBV6-3,.,.,TRBJ1-2
CASSSGLAASYEQYF,TGTGCCAGCAGTTCGGGACTAGCGGCCTCCTACGAGCAGTACTTC,TRBV12-3/TRBV12-4,few,TRBD2,TRBJ2-7
CASSHEGTLYGYTF,TGCGCCAGCAGCCATGAGGGGACCCTCTATGGCTACACCTTC,TRBV4-3,.,.,TRBJ1-2
CASGARAPEQYF,TGTGCCAGCGGTGCCAGGGCACCCGAGCAGTACTTC,TRBV27,.,.,TRBJ2-7
CASTLDIRVTDTQYF,TGTGCCAGCACTTTAGACATAAGGGTCACAGATACGCAGTATTTT,TRBV28,.,.,TRBJ2-3
CASSYGQGTDTQYF,TGTGCCAGCAGTTACGGGCAGGGCACAGATACGCAGTATTTT,TRBV6-6,many,.,TRBJ2-3
CASSQDEGDRVKETQYF,TGTGCCAGCAGCCAAGATGAGGGGGACAGGGTCAAAGAGACCCAGTACTTC,TRBV14,few,TRBD1,TRBJ2-5
CASSVAGGRGTDTQYF,TGTGCCAGCAGCGTGGCGGGCGGGAGGGGCACAGATACGCAGTATTTT,TRBV9,.,TRBD2,TRBJ2-3
CASSEGPGLAYTGELFF,TGTGCCAGCAGCGAAGGCCCGGGACTAGCGTACACCGGGGAGCTGTTTTTT,TRBV7-2,many,TRBD2,TRBJ2-2
CASSTRLAGVYEQYF,TGTGCCAGCAGCACGCGACTAGCGGGGGTCTACGAGCAGTACTTC,TRBV7-1,.,TRBD2,TRBJ2-7
CVSSDGGHGRGPTSHLYNEQFF,TGTGTCAGCAGTGATGGGGGCCACGGCAGGGGGCCCACAAGCCACCTTTACAATGAGCAGTTCTTC,TRBV6-2/TRBV6-3,.,TRBD1,TRBJ2-1
CASSFYGGEQFF,TGTGCCAGCAGTTTCTATGGGGGTGAGCAGTTCTTC,TRBV27,few,.,TRBJ2-1
CASRSGRFTEAFF,TGTGCCAGCAGATCCGGACGGTTCACTGAAGCTTTCTTT,TRBV27,few,.,TRBJ1-1
CASSSFVETQYF,TGTGCCAGCAGCTCCTTCGTTGAGACCCAGTACTTC,TRBV7-9,few,.,TRBJ2-5
CSPTEGFGQPQHF,TGCAGTCCCACGGAGGGATTTGGTCAGCCCCAGCATTTT,TRBV20-1,.,.,TRBJ1-5
CASSERALSNYGYTF,TGTGCCAGCAGTGAAAGGGCGCTGTCTAACTATGGCTACACCTTC,TRBV6-1,.,.,TRBJ1-2
CASSQVPGETQYF,TGCGCCAGCAGCCAAGTCCCAGGGGAGACCCAGTACTTC,TRBV4-1,.,.,TRBJ2-5
CASSLGAGLAGGNEQFF,TGTGCCAGCAGCTTAGGGGCGGGACTAGCGGGGGGGAATGAGCAGTTCTTC,TRBV7-8,.,TRBD2,TRBJ2-1
CASSPGSYRGPDEQYF,TGTGCCAGCTCACCAGGGTCTTACAGGGGGCCGGACGAGCAGTACTTC,TRBV18,.,TRBD1,TRBJ2-7
CASSLPEEGPEGNTEAFF,TGTGCCAGCAGCCTACCGGAAGAGGGGCCGGAGGGGAACACTGAAGCTTTCTTT,TRBV7-8,.,.,TRBJ1-1
CARKGSPRQGVFTEAFF,TGTGCCAGAAAGGGAAGTCCGAGACAGGGCGTTTTCACTGAAGCTTTCTTT,TRBV19,once,TRBD1,TRBJ1-1
CASSPQKATSGVRNQFF,TGTGCCAGCTCACCACAGAAGGCGACTAGCGGGGTCCGGAATCAGTTCTTC,TRBV18,.,TRBD2,TRBJ2-1
CATSDPQDSGDTQYF,TGTGCCACCAGTGACCCACAGGATTCGGGAGATACGCAGTATTTT,TRBV24-1,.,.,TRBJ2-3
CASSPTTGLGPQHF,TGTGCCAGCAGCCCTACGACAGGTCTAGGGCCCCAGCATTTT,TRBV7-9,few,.,TRBJ1-5
CASSQDTGNTEAFF,TGCGCCAGCAGCCAAGATACGGGGAACACTGAAGCTTTCTTT,TRBV4-3,.,.,TRBJ1-1
CASSYSGEGYTF,TGTGCCAGCAGTTACTCAGGAGAGGGCTACACCTTC,TRBV6-2/TRBV6-3,many,.,TRBJ1-2
CSARGDSSATGELFF,TGCAGTGCTAGGGGGGACAGCTCTGCCACCGGGGAGCTGTTTTTT,TRBV20-1,.,TRBD1,TRBJ2-2
CASSLAPGLGYEQYF,TGTGCCAGCAGCTTAGCGCCGGGACTGGGATACGAGCAGTACTTC,TRBV7-6,many,.,TRBJ2-7
CASSLGTGPGNTIYF,TGTGCCAGCAGTTTAGGGACCGGTCCTGGAAACACCATATATTTT,TRBV12-3/TRBV12-4,.,.,TRBJ1-3
CASSFRGARTGLNEQYF,TGTGCCAGCAGTTTCCGAGGGGCCAGGACAGGGTTGAACGAGCAGTACTTC,TRBV12-3/TRBV12-4,many,TRBD1,TRBJ2-7
CASSLGGAGREQYF,TGTGCCAGCAGCTTGGGGGGGGCAGGGCGGGAGCAGTACTTC,TRBV7-2,few,.,TRBJ2-7
CSARDFKPLYGYTF,TGCAGTGCTCGGGACTTCAAACCCCTCTATGGCTACACCTTC,TRBV20-1,.,.,TRBJ1-2
CASSYGGAGDEQFF,TGTGCCAGCAGTTACGGGGGCGCGGGAGATGAGCAGTTCTTC,TRBV6-5,few,.,TRBJ2-1
CASSLELGGTAYSPLHF,TGTGCCAGCAGCTTAGAGTTGGGGGGGACAGCTTATTCACCCCTCCACTTT,TRBV7-9,few,TRBD1,TRBJ1-6
CASTPGGEKLFF,TGTGCCAGTACTCCCGGTGGAGAAAAACTGTTTTTT,TRBV19,.,.,TRBJ1-4
CASRPVGTGSYEQYF,TGCGCCAGCAGGCCCGTCGGGACAGGGTCCTACGAGCAGTACTTC,TRBV4-1,.,TRBD1,TRBJ2-7
CASSSEGGLIEKLFF,TGTGCCAGCAGTTCCGAGGGGGGGTTGATCGAAAAACTGTTTTTT,TRBV6-1,.,.,TRBJ1-4
CASSGDPDQPQHF,TGTGCCAGCAGTGGGGATCCCGATCAGCCCCAGCATTTT,TRBV6-1,.,.,TRBJ1-5
CASSESDRGRPYEQYF,TGTGCCAGCAGTGAATCTGACAGGGGGCGCCCCTACGAGCAGTACTTC,TRBV6-5,.,TRBD1,TRBJ2-7
CASSPYPGGEGQPQHF,TGTGCCAGCAGTCCCTATCCAGGGGGCGAGGGCCAGCCCCAGCATTTT,TRBV12-3/TRBV12-4,few,TRBD1,TRBJ1-5
CASSYWDRGTYGYTF,TGTGCCAGCAGTTACTGGGACAGGGGAACCTATGGCTACACCTTC,TRBV6-1,.,TRBD1,TRBJ1-2
CAISDLRGGGLTSGTSTDTQYF,TGTGCCATCAGTGATCTCCGTGGAGGGGGCTTAACTAGCGGGACTAGCACAGATACGCAGTATTTT,TRBV10-3,.,TRBD2,TRBJ2-3